The entry that follows covers one T cell receptor (beta chain) sequence. Which antigen it targets is not known. The input lacks base qualities; no much larger clone sits a single base away. This sample is drawn from a study of blood T cell repertoires in COVID-19 (dated by TCRdb to the early 2020s). General notes on the study: Samples covering the acute and convalescent phases of COVID-19 were provided by collaborators in the United States, Italy and Spain. The prospective study material was composed of cDNA or gDNA derived from T cells, B-cell-depleted T cells, or PBMCs. Subjects who had been exposed to COVID-19, were actively infected with it, or had recovered from it provided the deeply sampled blood TCRbeta repertoires that made up the dataset. The repertoires were released in a freely available public database meant as a resource for research on the immune response to SARS-CoV-2. Samples were obtained from the ongoing ImmuneRACE study (first 160 participants) and from some 1,300 subjects provided by 6 global collaborators. The sample metadata nearly always contained a de-identified subject ID, COVID-19 status, age in years and sex. HLA class I and class II types, where available, came from metadata supplied by the sample provider rather than from assay-based typing. The research as a whole found: How much clinical and demographic metadata was included differed by source and by participant, and the metadata was provided uncurated.

The CDR3 holds 13 amino acids from the cysteine to the phenylalanine. The read is trimmed to its CDR3 DNA, 39 bases read in frame from base 1. Trimming removed 3 bases from V and 1 base from J, leaving 6 bases between the germline ends. Via the germline V gene, CDR1 is MRHNA and CDR2 SNTAGT. The immunoSEQ Assay, a bias-controlled multiplex PCR, was used to amplify TCRbeta CDR3 regions from genomic DNA. The original methods were these. Nucleated cell counts per sample were estimated from amplification of reference gene primers within the assay. Sequence reads were collapsed and filtered to measure the absolute abundance of every unique TCRbeta CDR3 rearrangement. For each sample, productive Simpson clonality was calculated as the square root of Simpson's diversity index over productive rearrangements. Imported from immuneACCESS, the table was reduced by TCRdb to in-frame sequences with V and J called. These copies leave out some clones; in studies compared against another copy, an unresolved V gene accounts for under half, and the cause of the remainder is not known. The V and J calls and clone size were taken over from that table, and D and trimming were inferred from the DNA. Counted in this sample were 40,000 to 50,000 clones; about 85% of them appeared once. The ten biggest clones cover approximately 15% of the sample.

The collaborating institutions used their own protocols to collect whole blood in K2EDTA tubes. For TCRbeta analysis, collaborators shipped samples in one of three forms: frozen whole blood, isolated PBMCs, or DNA extracted from either of those sample types. Sequenced sample: peripheral blood. The sequence is built from TRBV6-4 and TRBJ1-1, with no confidently assigned D gene. The clonotype was recovered from a human donor in a cohort sampled during active COVID-19. The CDR3 loop reads CASSEARNTEAFF. The DNA sequence is as follows: TGTGCCAGCAGTGAGGCCAGGAACACTGAAGCTTTCTTT.